The rows below give T cell receptor beta chains drawn from one sample of a study of T-cell reconstitution after alpha-beta-depleted transplantation in children. One entry per CDR3 protein, called by TCRdb with MiXCR from the PCR reads. The sample lists about 500,000 distinct CDR3 sequences; 30% to 35% were seen once. Sample: PBMCs from the stem cell graft donor, taken from the stem cell graft. The receptors here all came from a human donor who donated a stem cell graft to a child with aplastic anemia. CDR3s include the opening cysteine and the closing phenylalanine or tryptophan. Each record gives: D gene, V gene, clone size, J gene, CDR3 DNA, CDR3 protein. The D gene is left open where the match is weak. Size is omitted from some rows. Given values are once, few, many or a class for expanded clones.

>TRBD1|TRBV7-8|.|TRBJ2-1
TGTGCCAGCAGCAGAGGGGGCTACGGAAACAATGAGCAGTTCTTC
CASSRGGYGNNEQFF
>.|TRBV5-4|.|TRBJ1-3
TGTGCCAGCAGCCCCTCCCCAGGAGTGGCAGGAAACACCATATATTTT
CASSPSPGVAGNTIYF
>TRBD1|TRBV5-5|many|TRBJ1-1
TGTGCCAGCAGCTTGGGCACAGGGGGCACTGAAGCTTTCTTT
CASSLGTGGTEAFF
>TRBD2|TRBV7-6|.|TRBJ2-1
TGTGCCAGCAGCTTGCTAGCGGGAGGTACGGGCAATGAGCAGTTCTTC
CASSLLAGGTGNEQFF
>.|TRBV20-1|.|TRBJ2-3
TGCAGTGCCACCCTGACGCGTGCGGGGGCGCTAAATCCAGATACGCAGTATTTT
CSATLTRAGALNPDTQYF
>.|TRBV4-3|many|TRBJ2-1
TGCGCCAGCAGCCAAGAAAACAGCTACAATGAGCAGTTCTTC
CASSQENSYNEQFF
>.|TRBV19|.|TRBJ2-1
TGTGCCAGTAGCCGGACCGCCTGGAATGAGCAGTTCTTC
CASSRTAWNEQFF
>TRBD1|TRBV9|few|TRBJ1-4
TGTGCCAGCAGCGACTCCGGACAGGGCGAGGAAAAACTGTTTTTT
CASSDSGQGEEKLFF
>.|TRBV6-6|.|TRBJ2-3
TGTGCCAGCAGTTACGACACAAATACGCAGTATTTT
CASSYDTNTQYF
>.|TRBV29-1|.|TRBJ2-2
TGCAGCGTTGACAAGGGCACCGGGGAGCTGTTTTTT
CSVDKGTGELFF
>.|TRBV5-1|few|TRBJ1-1
TGCGCCAGCAGCTCACTTCAGTCTTTCGCCACTGAAGCTTTCTTT
CASSSLQSFATEAFF
>TRBD1|TRBV7-2|.|TRBJ1-6
TGTGCCAGCAGCTGGGACAGGGCGGTTTCCCCCCTCCACTTT
CASSWDRAVSPLHF
>.|TRBV5-1|.|TRBJ1-4
TGCGCCAGCAGCTTGGTCCAGGGTGCGATTGAAAAACTGTTTTTT
CASSLVQGAIEKLFF
>.|TRBV6-2/TRBV6-3|.|TRBJ2-1
TGTGCCAGTGCACGTGGTGGTGGGGCCGATGAGCAGTTCTTC
CASARGGGADEQFF